These 27 T cell receptor beta chains came from one sample sequenced in a study of PD-L1 blockade in urothelial cancer. Profiling relied on immunoSEQ multiplex PCR, and the TCRdb table lists in-frame clones only, not all of them. The sample carries approximately 50,000 clones, about 88% recorded once. Time point denoted: pretreatment peripheral blood. Sequenced here: PBMCs, sampled around atezolizumab (anti-PD-L1) treatment. These TCRs come from a man between 65 and 85 years old with urothelial cancer.

This clone has a single count. This chain joins TRBV27 and TRBJ1-4; a weak D match, TRBD1 (5 bases). Trimming took off 5 bases at V and 8 bases at J, with 21 bases between the two ends. CDR3 size: 16 residues. Germline lookup yields CDR1 MNHEY and CDR2 SMNVEV (reference sequence). The CDR3 region is CASSINGGGFGEKLFF. CDR3 in DNA: TGTGCCAGCAGTATTAACGGGGGAGGGTTTGGGGAAAAACTGTTTTTT.

This clone was found once. CDR3 DNA sequence: TGTGCCAGTAGTATTACATACCGGAGAGAGACCCAGTACTTC. Protein sequence: CASSITYRRETQYF. The chain recombines TRBV19 with TRBJ2-5; D is unresolved. The CDR3 loop spans 14 amino acids. Trimming removed 3 bases from V and 4 bases from J, with 12 bases in between. Germline CDR1 is LNHDA and CDR2 is SQIVND (reference sequence).

J is TRBJ2-1 and V is TRBV5-1, with a weak D call TRBD2 (6 bases). Looked up from germline, CDR1 is SGHRS and CDR2 is YFSETQ. Trimming removed 1 base at V and 8 bases at J, with 13 bases between. This CDR3 is 14 amino acids long. The CDR3 loop reads CASSLSSGSDEQFF. The CDR3 nucleotides read TGCGCCAGCAGCTTGAGTTCCGGGAGCGATGAGCAGTTCTTC.

Concerning this clone: The junction departs from the called germline gene at one end, perhaps through a read error. This chain links TRBV27 with TRBJ1-1; possibly TRBD1 for D (6 bases). The CDR3 consists of 11 residues. Germline V gene data show CDR1 as MNHEY and CDR2 as SMNVEV (reference sequence). CDR3 coding DNA: TGTGCCTCCCCGGGGGGGGCTGAGGCTTTCTTT. Amino acids: CASPGGAEAFF.

The chain recombines TRBV5-1 with TRBJ2-3; D gene ambiguous. CDR3 length: 15 residues. CDR1 is SGHRS, CDR2 YFSETQ, per germline. Trimming pared 1 base from V and 2 bases from J, leaving 11 bases between. The CDR3 nucleotides are TGCGCCAGCAGCTTGAGAACAGAGAACACAGATACGCAGTATTTT. Translating gives CASSLRTENTDTQYF.

The rearrangement uses TRBV5-1 and TRBJ2-7; D possibly corresponds to TRBD2 (5 bases). The CDR3 runs 14 residues. Germline CDR1 SGHRS, CDR2 YFSETQ. V was trimmed by 4 bases and J by 3 bases, leaving 14 bases between them. The DNA for the CDR3 is TGCGCCAGCAGCCTCGGACTCGGTCGCTACGAGCAGTACTTC. Protein: CASSLGLGRYEQYF.

The J gene is TRBJ2-5, the V gene TRBV5-4; 9 nucleotides match TRBD2. Looked up from germline, CDR1 is SGHNT and CDR2 is YYREEE (reference sequence). This CDR3 comprises 16 residues. V was clipped by 0 bases and J by 7 bases; unmatched bases: 10. CDR3 DNA sequence: TGTGCCAGCAGCTTGGGACTAGCGGCGGCGGATGGGACCCAGTACTTC. Translated: CASSLGLAAADGTQYF.

CDR3 sequence reads: CASSSDRGEAFF. The CDR3 coding sequence is TGCGCCAGCAGCTCAGACAGGGGTGAAGCTTTCTTT. V gene TRBV5-1 combines with J gene TRBJ1-1, with 8 bases that match TRBD1. With V trimmed by 3 bases and J by 7 bases, 2 bases remained unmatched. This CDR3 has 12 residues. The germline CDR1 and CDR2 sequences are SGHRS and YFSETQ.

As DNA, the CDR3 is TGTGCCAGCAGTCATAGCGGGGGGGGTTACGAGCAGTACTTC. Encoded protein: CASSHSGGGYEQYF. The chain joins TRBV5-4 to TRBJ2-7; TRBD2 matches at 11 bases. CDR1 and CDR2 from the germline V gene are SGHNT and YYREEE (reference sequence). The ends lost 5 bases at V and 4 bases at J; junction bases unmatched: 5. The CDR3 spans 14 residues.

The V gene is TRBV2, the J gene TRBJ2-7; TRBD2 matches at 8 bases. This CDR3 is 14 amino acids long. The germline CDR1 and CDR2 sequences are SNHLY and FYNNEI. V gave up 6 bases and J gave up 4 bases; unmatched junction bases: 8. CDR3 protein: CASRISGSRYEQYF. DNA for the CDR3: TGTGCCAGCAGAATCAGCGGGAGTAGGTACGAGCAGTACTTC.

The chain has TRBV11-3 and TRBJ2-5, with 8 positions matching TRBD2. With V trimmed by 4 bases and J by 4 bases, 5 bases remained unmatched. Germline-derived CDR1 and CDR2 are SGHNT and YENEEA. The CDR3 extends over 14 amino acids. The CDR3 here is CASSSSGLGETQYF. DNA of the CDR3: TGTGCCAGCAGCTCCTCGGGACTAGGAGAGACCCAGTACTTC.

V gene TRBV5-6 combines with J gene TRBJ1-1; 8 nucleotides align to TRBD1. Germline V gene lookup returns CDR1 SGHDT and CDR2 YYEEEE. The CDR3 spans 15 residues. The ends lost 1 base at V and 4 bases at J; junction bases unmatched: 6. The CDR3 region is CASSLRTGRGTEAFF. CDR3 nucleotides: TGTGCCAGCAGCTTGAGGACAGGGAGGGGCACTGAAGCTTTCTTT.

J is TRBJ2-5 and V is TRBV7-8; TRBD1 aligns across 12 bases. Germline V gene sequence: CDR1 SGHVS, CDR2 FQNEAQ. This CDR3 contains 18 residues. Losses at the gene ends were 3 bases for V and 0 bases for J; bases not matched to a gene: 8. The CDR3 sequence is CASSFPGQGARDQETQYF. CDR3 DNA: TGTGCCAGCAGCTTTCCGGGACAGGGGGCCAGGGACCAAGAGACCCAGTACTTC. Complete variable domain (other parts from reference TRBV7-8 and TRBJ2-5): GAGVSQSPRYKVAKRGQDVALRCDPISGHVSLFWYQQALGQGPEFLTYFQNEAQLDKSGLPSDRFFAERPEGSVSTLKIQRTQQEDSAVYLCASSFPGQGARDQETQYFGPGTRLLVL.

The chain recombines TRBV6-1 with TRBJ1-2; no clear D gene. The CDR3 is made up of 12 amino acids. Germline CDR1 and CDR2: MNHNS and SASEGT. Trimming removed 2 bases from V and 8 bases from J, with 9 bases in between. CDR3 protein: CASSESLRGYTF. The CDR3 DNA follows: TGTGCCAGCAGTGAATCGTTGCGGGGCTACACCTTC.

This clone has only one observation. This chain uses TRBV5-1 with TRBJ1-6; 9 bases agree with TRBD1. J gave up 8 bases and V 0 bases, and 6 bases lay outside the gene matches. The CDR3 is 16 amino acids. Per germline, CDR1 SGHRS and CDR2 YFSETQ. As DNA, the CDR3 is TGCGCCAGCAGCTTGGGGATTACAGGGGGCGATTCACCCCTCCACTTT. Encoded protein: CASSLGITGGDSPLHF.

CDR3 amino acids: CASSKIDRVYEQYF. In nucleotides, the CDR3 is TGTGCCAGCAGCAAGATAGACAGGGTCTACGAGCAGTACTTC. The chain combines TRBV7-9 with TRBJ2-7; 7 bases map to TRBD1. The CDR3 extends over 14 amino acids. Unmatched junction bases numbered 7, after V lost 5 bases and J lost 3 bases. In germline, CDR1 is SEHNR, CDR2 FQNEAQ (reference sequence).

The genes are TRBV7-9 and TRBJ2-7; TRBD1 matches at 7 bases. CDR1 SEHNR and CDR2 FQNEAQ come from the germline V gene (reference sequence). CDR3 length: 14 residues. Trimming at V came to 5 bases and at J to 5 bases, leaving 9 bases not matched to a gene. CDR3 sequence reads: CASSHGGQTDEQYF. CDR3 nucleotide sequence: TGTGCCAGCAGCCATGGGGGACAGACCGACGAGCAGTACTTC.

The genes are TRBV7-2 and TRBJ2-2; D perhaps matches TRBD2 (7 bases). Deletions cut 5 bases from V and 7 bases from J, with 11 bases between. The germline CDR1 and CDR2 sequences are SGHTA and FQGNSA. CDR3 length: 13 amino acids. CDR3: CASSRGGGGELFF. CDR3 nucleotide sequence: TGTGCCAGCAGCAGGGGGGGAGGCGGGGAGCTGTTTTTT.

This clone was recorded a few times. The CDR3 sequence: CASSKGVGYEQYF. CDR3 DNA sequence: TGTGCCAGCAGCAAGGGGGTTGGCTACGAGCAGTACTTC. The V and J genes are TRBV7-8 and TRBJ2-7, with D possibly TRBD1 on 6 matching bases. The germline CDR1 and CDR2 sequences are SGHVS and FQNEAQ. V lost 5 bases and J 3 bases, leaving 11 bases between the germline ends. The CDR3 length is 13 residues.

The chain is built from TRBV6-1 and TRBJ2-7; perhaps TRBD2 as D (5 bases). This CDR3 spans 16 amino acids. Deletions cut 1 base from V and 1 base from J, with 14 bases between. The germline V gene encodes CDR1 MNHNS and CDR2 SASEGT. The DNA for the CDR3 is TGTGCCAGCAGTGAAGAGGCGGGCGCTCCTTCCTACGAGCAGTACTTC. The encoded protein is CASSEEAGAPSYEQYF.

The chain carries TRBV18 and TRBJ2-1, with 9 bases matching TRBD2. Germline loops: CDR1 KGHSH, CDR2 LQKENI. CDR3 length: 18 amino acids. Trimming removed 3 bases from V and 8 bases from J; junction bases left unmatched: 17. This CDR3 is CASSPRVVAGARGDEQFF. CDR3 nucleotide sequence: TGTGCCAGCTCACCGCGGGTCGTAGCGGGAGCGAGGGGCGATGAGCAGTTCTTC.

The chain uses TRBV20-1 and TRBJ1-1, with 7 bases identical to TRBD1. The V gene end was trimmed by 7 bases and the J gene end by 10 bases; junction bases not matched to a gene: 9. Germline CDR1 DFQATT, CDR2 SNEGSKA (reference sequence). The CDR3 extends over 11 amino acids. Written as DNA, the CDR3 is TGCAGTGGGGTCCTTCGACAGGGAGCTTTCTTT. Amino acids: CSGVLRQGAFF.

This clone was observed once. Written as DNA, the CDR3 is TGTGCCAGCAGCCCTACCTGGGGTAGCGGGAGTACAGATACGCAGTATTTT. It encodes CASSPTWGSGSTDTQYF. The V call is TRBV9, the J call TRBJ2-3, with 9 bases matching TRBD2. Germline-derived CDR1 and CDR2 are SGDLS and YYNGEE. The CDR3 length is 17 residues. The ends lost 4 bases at V and 3 bases at J; junction bases unmatched: 12.

The DNA of the CDR3 is TGTGCCAGCAGGAAGGACAGGGAAGCCTATGGCTACACCTTC. Its protein is CASRKDREAYGYTF. The chain carries TRBV2 and TRBJ1-2; 8 bases are a match to TRBD1. Germline trimming cut 6 bases from V and 4 bases from J; bases unmatched to any gene: 7. This CDR3 contains 14 residues. Germline V gives CDR1 SNHLY, CDR2 FYNNEI.

On this clone itself: At one end the junction does not follow the germline gene, possibly because of a read error. The chain's CDR3 is CASNQGQGMATDTQYF. The CDR3, as DNA: TGCGCCAGCAACCAAGGTCAGGGAATGGCCACAGATACGCAGTATTTT. The chain employs TRBV4-1 and TRBJ2-3; D may be TRBD1 (5 bases). Germline lookup yields CDR1 MGHRA and CDR2 YSYEKL. This CDR3 is 16 amino acids long.

A note on this clone: The same CDR3 can be traced to other DNA sequences in this sample. The chain combines TRBV5-1 with TRBJ2-1; D possibly corresponds to TRBD2 (5 bases). Trimming removed 0 bases at V and 0 bases at J, with 7 bases between. This CDR3 region has 15 residues. The germline gives CDR1 SGHRS, CDR2 YFSETQ. This CDR3 is CASSLAGNSYNEQFF. DNA of the CDR3: TGCGCCAGCAGCTTGGCCGGGAACTCCTACAATGAGCAGTTCTTC.

This clone has a handful of counts. The genes are TRBV7-6 and TRBJ2-3, with 9 bases identical to TRBD2. The CDR3 spans 16 residues. Germline CDR1 is SGHVS and CDR2 is FNYEAQ. V gave up 1 base and J gave up 3 bases; unmatched junction bases: 5. The CDR3 DNA reads as TGTGCCAGCAGCTTAGAACGACTAGCGGCTACAGATACGCAGTATTTT. Protein sequence: CASSLERLAATDTQYF.